This T cell receptor (beta chain) was sequenced for a study of blood T cell repertoires in COVID-19. Libraries were prepared by immunoSEQ multiplex PCR; TCRdb keeps only in-frame clonotypes and omits some of them. In the table there are under 150,000 clones, about 82% of which are singletons. The CDR3 contains 17 residues. V trimming: 8 bases; J trimming: 4 bases; junction bases outside the gene matches: 11. CDR1 and CDR2 (germline): MDHEN, SYDVKM. Individuals aged about 18 to 89 years were recruited from 24 US areas. Cohort assignment relied on participant-reported clinical history. Two negative PCRs, clearance, or symptom resolution were required of recovered Cohort 3 donors.

The receptor's source is a middle-aged woman who had recovered from COVID-19. V and J are TRBV28 and TRBJ2-2; 12 nucleotides align to TRBD2. The sample comprised PBMCs or T cells enriched from blood (not recorded which). This CDR3 is CASVPLAGGLSTGELFF. The CDR3 nucleotides are TGTGCCAGCGTACCTCTAGCGGGGGGGCTGAGCACCGGGGAGCTGTTTTTT.